The 3 T cell receptor beta chains in this list originate from one sample, sequenced in a study of cytomegalovirus exposure and HLA in healthy donors. Vbeta (60) and Jbeta (13) primers were used in the PCR. TCRdb's copy holds only in-frame clones and misses some; the assay was immunoSEQ multiplex PCR. The table includes approximately 130,000 clones, 80% to 85% detected once. Sequenced: PBMCs. These receptors came from a woman aged 45-59 years in good health and CMV-seropositive.

V is TRBV29-1 and J is TRBJ1-2, with 12 positions matching TRBD1. Losses at the gene ends were 7 bases for V and 4 bases for J; bases not matched to a gene: 10. The length of the CDR3 is 15 residues. Looked up from germline, CDR1 is SQVTM and CDR2 is ANQGSEA. CDR3 nucleotides: TGCAGCGCGGCCGGGACAGGGGGCGCGGGCTATGGCTACACCTTC. It codes for CSAAGTGGAGYGYTF.

This clone appeared a few times. The genes are TRBV7-2 and TRBJ1-2; TRBD1 agrees at 9 bases. Germline V CDR1 and CDR2: SGHTA, FQGNSA. The V and J ends lost 4 bases and 6 bases, in that order; junction bases with no gene match: 12. CDR3 length: 16 residues. The CDR3 loop is CASSWRQGDLPHGYTF. The CDR3, as DNA: TGTGCCAGCAGCTGGAGACAGGGGGATCTCCCACATGGCTACACCTTC.

The chain employs TRBV18 and TRBJ2-7; D not resolved. Germline values: CDR1 KGHSH, CDR2 LQKENI. Trimming took 0 bases from V and 2 from J, leaving 14 bases between them. The CDR3 has 16 amino acids. The CDR3 region is CASSPPAQVPTYEQYF. As DNA, the CDR3 is TGTGCCAGCTCACCACCGGCCCAGGTCCCAACCTACGAGCAGTACTTC.